This is a list of T cell receptor beta chains from one sample in a study of Ad26.COV2.S vaccination and SARS-CoV-2 variants. Sequencing was performed with immunoSEQ multiplex PCR; in TCRdb, only in-frame clones are kept and a portion is missing. The table lists around 300,000 clones, roughly 90% of them singletons. The input for sequencing was peripheral blood, taken in a trial of Ad26.COV2.S vaccine versus placebo. The receptors stem from a person aged 18 to 65 who received the Ad26.COV2.S COVID-19 vaccine or a placebo. CDR3s include the opening cysteine and the closing phenylalanine or tryptophan. The D gene is left open where the match is weak. Some rows mark clone size as missing; the rest say once, few, many or name a class of expanded clone.

CDR3 protein: CASSQILAGLPRSEQFF
CDR3 DNA: TGCGCCAGCAGCCAAATACTAGCGGGTCTCCCCCGGAGTGAGCAGTTCTTC
clone size: -
J gene: TRBJ2-1
V gene: TRBV4-1
D gene: TRBD2

CDR3 protein: CASSNGQGIIQPQHF
CDR3 DNA: TGTGCCAGTAGTAACGGACAGGGGATTATTCAGCCCCAGCATTTT
clone size: -
J gene: TRBJ1-5
V gene: TRBV19
D gene: TRBD1

CDR3 protein: CASSSHGVSTDTQYF
CDR3 DNA: TGTGCCAGCAGCTCCCACGGGGTAAGCACAGATACGCAGTATTTT
clone size: -
J gene: TRBJ2-3
V gene: TRBV7-9
D gene: -

CDR3 protein: CAISGGRDTIEQYF
CDR3 DNA: TGTGCCATCAGTGGCGGTAGGGACACTATCGAGCAGTACTTC
clone size: -
J gene: TRBJ2-7
V gene: TRBV10-3
D gene: -

CDR3 protein: CASSSMAAEAYEQYF
CDR3 DNA: TGTGCCAGCAGTTCCATGGCCGCAGAAGCCTACGAGCAGTACTTC
clone size: once
J gene: TRBJ2-7
V gene: TRBV28
D gene: -

CDR3 protein: CASSPGTSSTDTQYF
CDR3 DNA: TGTGCCAGCAGCCCAGGAACGTCTAGCACAGATACGCAGTATTTT
clone size: -
J gene: TRBJ2-3
V gene: TRBV11-3
D gene: -

CDR3 protein: CASSLVRGNQPQHF
CDR3 DNA: TGTGCCAGCAGTTTGGTCCGGGGGAATCAGCCCCAGCATTTT
clone size: -
J gene: TRBJ1-5
V gene: TRBV28
D gene: -

CDR3 protein: CASSLPGANTGELFF
CDR3 DNA: TGTGCCAGCAGCTTACCGGGGGCGAACACCGGGGAGCTGTTTTTT
clone size: -
J gene: TRBJ2-2
V gene: TRBV11-2
D gene: -

CDR3 protein: CASSYSWAGNNSPLHF
CDR3 DNA: TGTGCCAGCAGTTATTCTTGGGCAGGCAATAATTCACCCCTCCACTTT
clone size: few
J gene: TRBJ1-6
V gene: TRBV6-5
D gene: -

CDR3 protein: CASSLGWAHNEQFF
CDR3 DNA: TGCGCCAGCAGCTTGGGGTGGGCCCACAATGAGCAGTTCTTC
clone size: -
J gene: TRBJ2-1
V gene: TRBV5-1
D gene: -

CDR3 protein: CASSEPEQVTSTDTQYF
CDR3 DNA: TGTGCCAGCAGTGAACCCGAGCAGGTCACTAGCACAGATACGCAGTATTTT
clone size: -
J gene: TRBJ2-3
V gene: TRBV2
D gene: -

CDR3 protein: CATSGLGEGQETQYF
CDR3 DNA: TGTGCCACCAGCGGACTCGGTGAGGGTCAAGAGACCCAGTACTTC
clone size: -
J gene: TRBJ2-5
V gene: TRBV15
D gene: -

CDR3 protein: CASRSGQHTEAFF
CDR3 DNA: TGTGCCAGCAGGTCTGGACAGCACACTGAAGCTTTCTTT
clone size: few
J gene: TRBJ1-1
V gene: TRBV6-5
D gene: -

CDR3 protein: CASRSQGALYSNQPQHF
CDR3 DNA: TGTGCCAGTAGGTCACAGGGGGCCCTCTATAGCAATCAGCCCCAGCATTTT
clone size: -
J gene: TRBJ1-5
V gene: TRBV19
D gene: TRBD1

CDR3 protein: CASSGGQDGPEQYF
CDR3 DNA: TGTGCCAGCAGTGGCGGACAGGACGGGCCCGAGCAGTACTTC
clone size: -
J gene: TRBJ2-7
V gene: TRBV6-2/TRBV6-3
D gene: TRBD1

CDR3 protein: CASSVRSGRDTEAFF
CDR3 DNA: TGTGCCAGCAGCGTAAGATCAGGGCGGGACACTGAAGCTTTCTTT
clone size: -
J gene: TRBJ1-1
V gene: TRBV9
D gene: -

CDR3 protein: CATSARDITDTQYF
CDR3 DNA: TGTGCCACCAGTGCCCGGGACATCACAGATACGCAGTATTTT
clone size: -
J gene: TRBJ2-3
V gene: TRBV24-1
D gene: -

CDR3 protein: CATSRDLAGTGGNQPQHF
CDR3 DNA: TGTGCCACCAGCAGAGATCTTGCTGGGACAGGGGGAAATCAGCCCCAGCATTTT
clone size: -
J gene: TRBJ1-5
V gene: TRBV15
D gene: TRBD1

CDR3 protein: CASNSDFGQAREAFF
CDR3 DNA: TGTGCCAGTAACTCCGACTTCGGACAGGCCCGAGAAGCTTTCTTT
clone size: -
J gene: TRBJ1-1
V gene: TRBV19
D gene: TRBD1

CDR3 protein: CASSFFALTSGKSTDTQYF
CDR3 DNA: TGTGCCAGCAGCTTTTTCGCTTTGACTAGCGGGAAGAGCACAGATACGCAGTATTTT
clone size: -
J gene: TRBJ2-3
V gene: TRBV11-2
D gene: TRBD2

CDR3 protein: CASSLSFRVRAFF
CDR3 DNA: TGTGCCAGCAGTTTATCGTTCCGGGTACGGGCTTTCTTT
clone size: -
J gene: TRBJ1-1
V gene: TRBV28
D gene: -

CDR3 protein: CASSYEWGGPYNEQFF
CDR3 DNA: TGTGCCAGCAGTTACGAGTGGGGGGGGCCTTACAATGAGCAGTTCTTC
clone size: -
J gene: TRBJ2-1
V gene: TRBV6-5
D gene: -

CDR3 protein: CASSRGPVNTEAFF
CDR3 DNA: TGTGCCAGCAGCCGAGGTCCAGTGAACACTGAAGCTTTCTTT
clone size: -
J gene: TRBJ1-1
V gene: TRBV4-2
D gene: -

CDR3 protein: CASTAGQLNYGYTF
CDR3 DNA: TGTGCCAGCACCGCGGGACAGCTTAACTATGGCTACACCTTC
clone size: -
J gene: TRBJ1-2
V gene: TRBV5-5
D gene: TRBD1

CDR3 protein: CATSRDNRLLSYEQYF
CDR3 DNA: TGTGCCACCAGCAGAGATAACAGGTTACTCTCCTACGAGCAGTACTTC
clone size: -
J gene: TRBJ2-7
V gene: TRBV15
D gene: -

CDR3 protein: CASSRGTGSNYGYTF
CDR3 DNA: TGTGCCAGTAGTAGGGGGACAGGATCTAACTATGGCTACACCTTC
clone size: -
J gene: TRBJ1-2
V gene: TRBV19
D gene: TRBD1

CDR3 protein: CASSLGDRVETEAFF
CDR3 DNA: TGTGCCAGCAGCTTGGGGGACAGGGTTGAAACTGAAGCTTTCTTT
clone size: -
J gene: TRBJ1-1
V gene: TRBV5-4
D gene: TRBD1

CDR3 protein: CASTLGGGATDTQYF
CDR3 DNA: TGTGCCAGTACGCTGGGCGGGGGAGCGACAGATACGCAGTATTTT
clone size: -
J gene: TRBJ2-3
V gene: TRBV19
D gene: TRBD2

CDR3 protein: CASSASGAQETQYF
CDR3 DNA: TGTGCCAGCAGCGCTAGCGGGGCCCAAGAGACCCAGTACTTC
clone size: -
J gene: TRBJ2-5
V gene: TRBV11-3
D gene: TRBD2

CDR3 protein: CASSLSSETDTQYF
CDR3 DNA: TGTGCCAGCAGCTTAAGCTCAGAGACAGATACGCAGTATTTT
clone size: -
J gene: TRBJ2-3
V gene: TRBV7-9
D gene: -

CDR3 protein: CASSIGLTSTDTQYF
CDR3 DNA: TGTGCCAGTAGTATAGGACTAACTAGCACAGATACGCAGTATTTT
clone size: -
J gene: TRBJ2-3
V gene: TRBV19
D gene: -

CDR3 protein: CASGATGRVGEQYF
CDR3 DNA: TGTGCTAGTGGAGCGACAGGTCGGGTGGGAGAGCAGTACTTC
clone size: -
J gene: TRBJ2-7
V gene: TRBV12-5
D gene: -

CDR3 protein: CASSEIGAGSGETQYF
CDR3 DNA: TGTGCCAGCAGTGAAATAGGGGCAGGGAGCGGAGAGACCCAGTACTTC
clone size: -
J gene: TRBJ2-5
V gene: TRBV25-1
D gene: -

CDR3 protein: CASSTEGLPGANVLTF
CDR3 DNA: TGTGCCAGCAGCACAGAGGGCCTCCCTGGGGCCAACGTCCTGACTTTC
clone size: -
J gene: TRBJ2-6
V gene: TRBV27
D gene: -

CDR3 protein: CASRGNRGREYNEQFF
CDR3 DNA: TGTGCCAGCAGGGGGAACAGGGGGCGCGAATACAATGAGCAGTTCTTC
clone size: -
J gene: TRBJ2-1
V gene: TRBV2
D gene: TRBD1

CDR3 protein: CASSSWKLAGYEQYF
CDR3 DNA: TGTGCCAGCAGCTCTTGGAAACTAGCGGGCTACGAGCAGTACTTC
clone size: -
J gene: TRBJ2-7
V gene: TRBV11-2
D gene: TRBD2

CDR3 protein: CASSFVPGTEAFF
CDR3 DNA: TGTGCCAGCAGCTTTGTCCCCGGCACTGAAGCTTTCTTT
clone size: -
J gene: TRBJ1-1
V gene: TRBV11-2
D gene: -

CDR3 protein: CASRTAGGHEQYF
CDR3 DNA: TGCGCCAGCAGGACAGCAGGGGGCCACGAGCAGTACTTC
clone size: -
J gene: TRBJ2-7
V gene: TRBV5-1
D gene: TRBD1

CDR3 protein: CASRDRNTEAFF
CDR3 DNA: TGTGCCAGTAGGGACAGGAACACTGAAGCTTTCTTT
clone size: -
J gene: TRBJ1-1
V gene: TRBV19
D gene: -

CDR3 protein: CASSLDSVETQYF
CDR3 DNA: TGCGCCAGCAGCTTGGATAGCGTGGAGACCCAGTACTTC
clone size: -
J gene: TRBJ2-5
V gene: TRBV5-1
D gene: -

CDR3 protein: CASSERGVQPQHF
CDR3 DNA: TGTGCCAGCAGTGAAAGGGGGGTTCAGCCCCAGCATTTT
clone size: -
J gene: TRBJ1-5
V gene: TRBV2
D gene: -

CDR3 protein: CASSSPGQIHNEQFF
CDR3 DNA: TGTGCCAGCTCATCGCCGGGACAGATACACAATGAGCAGTTCTTC
clone size: -
J gene: TRBJ2-1
V gene: TRBV18
D gene: TRBD1

CDR3 protein: CASSLGRGDSYTGELFF
CDR3 DNA: TGCGCCAGCAGCTTGGGACGTGGGGACAGCTACACCGGGGAGCTGTTTTTT
clone size: -
J gene: TRBJ2-2
V gene: TRBV5-1
D gene: TRBD1

CDR3 protein: CASTRGGVNTGELFF
CDR3 DNA: TGTGCCAGCACGCGCGGCGGCGTGAACACCGGGGAGCTGTTTTTT
clone size: -
J gene: TRBJ2-2
V gene: TRBV13
D gene: -

CDR3 protein: CASSLSVSSGNTIYF
CDR3 DNA: TGCGCCAGCAGCCTGAGCGTGAGCTCTGGAAACACCATATATTTT
clone size: once
J gene: TRBJ1-3
V gene: TRBV5-1
D gene: -

CDR3 protein: CASSQGEGQGYEQYF
CDR3 DNA: TGTGCCAGCAGCCAAGGGGAGGGACAGGGTTACGAGCAGTACTTC
clone size: -
J gene: TRBJ2-7
V gene: TRBV3-1/TRBV3-2
D gene: TRBD1

CDR3 protein: CASSGGLPGPYEQYF
CDR3 DNA: TGTGCCAGCAGCGGAGGTCTTCCGGGGCCATACGAGCAGTACTTC
clone size: -
J gene: TRBJ2-7
V gene: TRBV9
D gene: -